This T cell receptor (beta chain) was retrieved from a study of T-cell reconstitution after alpha-beta-depleted transplantation in children. CDR1 is SEHNR and CDR2 is FQNEAQ in the germline V gene (reference sequence). The ends were cut back, 2 bases at V and 2 bases at J, with 4 bases in the middle. The length of the CDR3 is 14 residues. This clonotype was detected many times. Researchers prepared the TCRbeta library using unique molecular identifiers, the study reports. TCRdb recomputed calls from the PCR reads with MiXCR, one row per CDR3 protein. This table holds about 600,000 distinct CDR3 sequences, over 9.5% found once.

This clonotype was sampled from a human donor who donated a stem cell graft to a child with acute myeloid leukemia. The sequencing here drew on PBMCs from the stem cell graft donor, taken from the stem cell graft. This chain uses TRBV7-9 with TRBJ2-6; D gene ambiguous. The CDR3 DNA sequence: TGTGCCAGCAGCTTAAGTCCTGGGGCCAACGTCCTGACTTTC. It specifies CASSLSPGANVLTF.